What follows are 12 T cell receptor beta chains derived from one specimen sequenced in a study of cytomegalovirus exposure and HLA in healthy donors. Some clones are missing from TCRdb's copy, which holds only in-frame ones; the method was immunoSEQ multiplex PCR. The table has some 250,000 clones, roughly 90% seen once. The sample taken for sequencing was PBMCs. These receptors were obtained from a woman younger than 35 in good health and CMV-seronegative.

The V call is TRBV18, the J call TRBJ2-5; 11 nucleotides line up with TRBD2. The CDR3 length is 15 residues. Germline V CDR1 and CDR2: KGHSH, LQKENI. Trimming cost V 3 bases and J 5 bases; bases outside gene matches: 5. The CDR3 spells CASSPLAGGHETQYF. CDR3 bases: TGTGCCAGCTCACCCTTAGCGGGGGGGCACGAGACCCAGTACTTC. The entire variable domain, with the rest obtained from reference TRBV18 and TRBJ2-5, is as follows: NAGVMQNPRHLVRRRGQEARLRCSPMKGHSHVYWYRQLPEEGLKFMVYLQKENIIDESGMPKERFSAEFPKEGPSILRIQQVVRGDSAAYFCASSPLAGGHETQYFGPGTRLLVL.

The chain carries TRBV7-9 and TRBJ1-1, with TRBD1 matching 8 bases. Germline CDR1 reads SEHNR; CDR2 reads FQNEAQ (reference sequence). There are 14 residues in the CDR3. Trimming at V came to 5 bases and at J to 1 base, leaving 3 bases not matched to a gene. The CDR3 nucleotides read TGTGCCAGCAGCAAACAGGGGGGGAACACTGAAGCTTTCTTT. This codes for CASSKQGGNTEAFF. Based on the CDR3 plus reference TRBV7-9 and TRBJ1-1, the full variable domain is DTGVSQNPRHKITKRGQNVTFRCDPISEHNRLYWYRQTLGQGPEFLTYFQNEAQLEKSRLLSDRFSAERPKGSFSTLEIQRTEQGDSAMYLCASSKQGGNTEAFFGQGTRLTVV.

The chain has TRBV27 and TRBJ1-4; D is undetermined. V was shortened by 5 bases and J by 8 bases, with 30 bases between the two germline ends. CDR3 length: 19 amino acids. Germline assignment: CDR1 MNHEY and CDR2 SMNVEV (reference sequence). Here the CDR3 reads CASSPLRGGSRELIEKLFF. The CDR3 DNA follows: TGTGCCAGCAGTCCACTACGAGGCGGATCCCGGGAGTTGATAGAAAAACTGTTTTTT.

V gene TRBV5-1 combines with J gene TRBJ2-2, with 9 bases identical to TRBD1. Trimming cost V 3 bases and J 2 bases; bases outside gene matches: 8. The CDR3 is 17 residues long. CDR1 is SGHRS and CDR2 is YFSETQ in the germline V gene. CDR3 residues: CASSSQRDRANTGELFF. The CDR3 region has the DNA TGCGCCAGCAGCTCGCAACGGGACAGGGCCAACACCGGGGAGCTGTTTTTT.

The J gene is TRBJ2-5, the V gene TRBV4-1; the match to TRBD2 covers 12 bases. CDR3 size: 14 residues. Germline CDR1 MGHRA, CDR2 YSYEKL. V shed 4 bases and J 5 bases; nucleotides not matched to a gene: 2. CDR3 nucleotides: TGCGCCAGCAGCCTCGGACTAGCGGGGGAGACCCAGTACTTC. Its translation is CASSLGLAGETQYF.

The rearrangement links TRBV6-5 to TRBJ2-1; TRBD1 aligns across 7 bases. The CDR3 is made up of 15 amino acids. V lost 2 bases to trimming and J lost 4 bases; unmatched junction nucleotides: 5. Per the germline V gene, CDR1 is MNHEY and CDR2 is SVGAGI. CDR3 coding DNA: TGTGCCAGCAGTTACGGGGGACAGCTATACAATGAGCAGTTCTTC. It translates to CASSYGGQLYNEQFF.

The chain joins TRBV5-4 to TRBJ1-1; 7 nucleotides line up with TRBD1. Germline assignment: CDR1 SGHNT and CDR2 YYREEE (reference sequence). The CDR3 spans 16 residues. V lost 2 bases and J lost 3; bases outside the gene matches: 10. CDR3 in amino acids: CASSFAHRGEDTEAFF. CDR3 nucleotides: TGTGCCAGCAGCTTTGCCCACAGGGGTGAGGACACTGAAGCTTTCTTT.

The chain couples TRBV5-4 to TRBJ2-1; D is possibly TRBD2 (6 bases). CDR1 SGHNT and CDR2 YYREEE come from the germline V gene (reference sequence). V dropped 3 bases and J dropped 9 bases, with 19 bases sitting between them. The CDR3 sequence is 15 residues long. The CDR3 here is CASSSVLIRGGEQFF. In DNA form, the CDR3 reads TGTGCCAGCAGCTCCGTTCTTATACGGGGAGGTGAGCAGTTCTTC.

The genes are TRBV5-4 and TRBJ2-1, with 9 bases fitting TRBD2. With 6 bases clipped from V and 0 bases from J, the junction kept 4 bases outside the gene matches. The CDR3 extends over 15 amino acids. Germline V gene lookup returns CDR1 SGHNT and CDR2 YYREEE (reference sequence). The CDR3 nucleotides are TGTGCCAGCACTGGAGCGGGGGGCTCCTACAATGAGCAGTTCTTC. Its protein is CASTGAGGSYNEQFF. Variable domain in full (rest from reference TRBV5-4 and TRBJ2-1): ETGVTQSPTHLIKTRGQQVTLRCSSQSGHNTVSWYQQALGQGPQFIFQYYREEENGRGNFPPRFSGLQFPNYSSELNVNALELDDSALYLCASTGAGGSYNEQFFGPGTRLTVL.

This clone appeared once. The CDR3 sequence: CASHSAGQNSYEQYF. The CDR3 nucleotides read TGTGCCAGCCACTCGGCGGGGCAAAACTCCTACGAGCAGTACTTC. V and J are TRBV11-2 and TRBJ2-7; perhaps TRBD2 as D (6 bases). The CDR3 totals 15 residues. The germline gives CDR1 SGHAT, CDR2 FQNNGV. V dropped 8 bases and J dropped 0 bases, with 17 bases sitting between them.

V gene TRBV10-3 combines with J gene TRBJ1-2; possible D gene TRBD1, 6 bases. Germline-derived CDR1 and CDR2 are ENHRY and SYGVKD. The CDR3 extends over 15 amino acids. V was trimmed by 10 bases and J by 0 bases, leaving 18 bases between them. The CDR3 protein is CATIGQRLSNYGYTF. DNA of the CDR3: TGTGCCACCATCGGACAGCGTCTTTCTAACTATGGCTACACCTTC.

The rearrangement joins TRBV4-3 to TRBJ1-2, with a weak D call TRBD1 (5 bases). The germline V gene encodes CDR1 LGHNA and CDR2 YSLEER. CDR3 length equals 15 residues. Trimming cost V 0 bases and J 4 bases, with 12 bases left between them. The DNA for the CDR3 is TGCGCCAGCAGCCAAGATTTAGGGGATTTCTATGGCTACACCTTC. This codes for CASSQDLGDFYGYTF.